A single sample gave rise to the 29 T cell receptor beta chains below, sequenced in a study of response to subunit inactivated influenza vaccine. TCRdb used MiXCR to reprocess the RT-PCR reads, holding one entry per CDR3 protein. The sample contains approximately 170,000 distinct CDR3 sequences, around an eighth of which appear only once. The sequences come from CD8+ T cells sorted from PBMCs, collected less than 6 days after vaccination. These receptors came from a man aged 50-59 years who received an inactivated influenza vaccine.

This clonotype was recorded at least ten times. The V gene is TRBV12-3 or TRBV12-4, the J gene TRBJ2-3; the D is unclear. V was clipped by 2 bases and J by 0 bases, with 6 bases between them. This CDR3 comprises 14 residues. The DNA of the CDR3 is TGTGCCAGCAGTTTACGACAAAGCACAGATACGCAGTATTTT. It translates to CASSLRQSTDTQYF.

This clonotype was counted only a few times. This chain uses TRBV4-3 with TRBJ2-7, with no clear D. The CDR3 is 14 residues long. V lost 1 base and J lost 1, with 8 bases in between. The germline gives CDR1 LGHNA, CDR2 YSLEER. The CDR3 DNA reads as TGCGCCAGCAGCCAAGTGTCACCATCCTACGAGCAGTACTTC. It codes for CASSQVSPSYEQYF.

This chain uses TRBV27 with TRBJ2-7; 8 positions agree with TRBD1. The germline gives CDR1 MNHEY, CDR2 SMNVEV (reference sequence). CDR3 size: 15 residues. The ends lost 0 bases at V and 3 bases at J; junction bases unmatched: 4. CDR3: CASSLSAGGGYEQYF. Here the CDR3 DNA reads TGTGCCAGCAGTTTATCGGCAGGGGGCGGCTACGAGCAGTACTTC.

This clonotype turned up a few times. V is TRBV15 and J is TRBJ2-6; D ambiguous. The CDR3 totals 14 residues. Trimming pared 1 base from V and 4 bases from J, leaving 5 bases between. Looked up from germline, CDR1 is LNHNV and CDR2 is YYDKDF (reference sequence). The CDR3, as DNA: TGTGCCACCAGCAGAGGATCGGGGGCCAACGTCCTGACTTTC. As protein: CATSRGSGANVLTF.

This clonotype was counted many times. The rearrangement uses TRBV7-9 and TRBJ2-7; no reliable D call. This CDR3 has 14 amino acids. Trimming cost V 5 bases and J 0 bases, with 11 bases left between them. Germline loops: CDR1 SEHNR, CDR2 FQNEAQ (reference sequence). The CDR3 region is CASSPRLSSYEQYF. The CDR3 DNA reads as TGTGCCAGCAGCCCGCGGCTCAGCTCCTACGAGCAGTACTTC.

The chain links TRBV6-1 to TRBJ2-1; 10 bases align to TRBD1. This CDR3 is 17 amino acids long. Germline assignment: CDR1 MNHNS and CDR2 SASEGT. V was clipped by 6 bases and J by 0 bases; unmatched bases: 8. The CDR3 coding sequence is TGTGCCAGCAGGGTGGACAGGGGGACAGGCTCCTACAATGAGCAGTTCTTC. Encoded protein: CASRVDRGTGSYNEQFF.

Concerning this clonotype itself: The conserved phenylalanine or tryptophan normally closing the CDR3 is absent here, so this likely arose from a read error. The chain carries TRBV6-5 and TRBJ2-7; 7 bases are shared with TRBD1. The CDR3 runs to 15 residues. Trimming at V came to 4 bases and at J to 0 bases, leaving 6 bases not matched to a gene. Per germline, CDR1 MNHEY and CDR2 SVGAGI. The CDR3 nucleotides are TGTGCCAGCAGTTTAATCCAGGGGGACTCCTACGAGCAGTACTTA. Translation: CASSLIQGDSYEQYL.

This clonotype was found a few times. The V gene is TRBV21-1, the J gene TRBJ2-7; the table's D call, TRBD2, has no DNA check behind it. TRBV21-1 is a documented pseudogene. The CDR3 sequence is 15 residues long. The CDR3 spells CASPTRRLSSYEQYF. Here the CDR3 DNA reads TGTGCCAGCCCCACCCGACGGCTGTCCTCCTACGAGCAGTACTTC.

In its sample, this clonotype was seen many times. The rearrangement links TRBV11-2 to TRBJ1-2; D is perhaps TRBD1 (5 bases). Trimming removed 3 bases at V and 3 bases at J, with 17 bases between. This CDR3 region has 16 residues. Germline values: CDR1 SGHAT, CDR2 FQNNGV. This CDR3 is CASSLTPGGSDYGYTF. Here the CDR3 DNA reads TGTGCCAGCAGCTTGACCCCTGGGGGGAGCGACTATGGCTACACCTTC.

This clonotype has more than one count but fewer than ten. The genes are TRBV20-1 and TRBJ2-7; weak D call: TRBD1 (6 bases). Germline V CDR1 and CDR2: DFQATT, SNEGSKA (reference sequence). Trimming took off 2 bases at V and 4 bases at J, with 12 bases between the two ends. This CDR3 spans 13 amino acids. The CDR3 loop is CSARSRQAYEQYF. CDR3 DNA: TGCAGTGCTAGATCAAGACAGGCGTACGAGCAGTACTTC.

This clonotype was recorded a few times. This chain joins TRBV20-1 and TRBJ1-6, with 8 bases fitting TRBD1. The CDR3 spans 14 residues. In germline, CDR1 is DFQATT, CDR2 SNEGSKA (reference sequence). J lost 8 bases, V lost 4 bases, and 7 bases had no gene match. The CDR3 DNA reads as TGCAGTGCTACCGATGGACAGGGATATTCACCCCTCCACTTT. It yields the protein CSATDGQGYSPLHF.

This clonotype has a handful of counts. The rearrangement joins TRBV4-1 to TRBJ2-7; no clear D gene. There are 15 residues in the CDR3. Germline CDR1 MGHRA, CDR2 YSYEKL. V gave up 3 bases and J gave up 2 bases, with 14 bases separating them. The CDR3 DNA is TGCGCCAGCAGCCACCAAGACACTGGTACCTACGAGCAGTACTTC. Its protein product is CASSHQDTGTYEQYF.

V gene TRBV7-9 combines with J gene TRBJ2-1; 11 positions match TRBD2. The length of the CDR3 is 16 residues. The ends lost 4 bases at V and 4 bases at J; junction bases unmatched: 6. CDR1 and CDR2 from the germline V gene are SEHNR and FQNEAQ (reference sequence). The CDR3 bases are TGTGCCAGCAGCTACGGGACTAGCGGTGTATACAATGAGCAGTTCTTC. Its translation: CASSYGTSGVYNEQFF. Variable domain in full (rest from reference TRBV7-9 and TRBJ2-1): DTGVSQNPRHKITKRGQNVTFRCDPISEHNRLYWYRQTLGQGPEFLTYFQNEAQLEKSRLLSDRFSAERPKGSFSTLEIQRTEQGDSAMYLCASSYGTSGVYNEQFFGPGTRLTVL.

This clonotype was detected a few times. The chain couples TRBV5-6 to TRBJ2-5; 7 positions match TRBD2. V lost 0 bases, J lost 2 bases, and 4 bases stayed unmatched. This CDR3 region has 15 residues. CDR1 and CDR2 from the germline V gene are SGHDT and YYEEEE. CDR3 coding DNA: TGTGCCAGCAGCTTGGTGACTAGCTTACAAGAGACCCAGTACTTC. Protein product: CASSLVTSLQETQYF. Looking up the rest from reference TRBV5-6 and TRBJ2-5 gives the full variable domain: DAGVTQSPTHLIKTRGQQVTLRCSPKSGHDTVSWYQQALGQGPQFIFQYYEEEERQRGNFPDRFSGHQFPNYSSELNVNALLLGDSALYLCASSLVTSLQETQYFGPGTRLLVL.

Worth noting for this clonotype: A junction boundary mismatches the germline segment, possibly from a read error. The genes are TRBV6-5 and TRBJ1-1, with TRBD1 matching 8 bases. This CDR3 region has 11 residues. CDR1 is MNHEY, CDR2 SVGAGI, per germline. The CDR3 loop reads CASSRGQGHHF. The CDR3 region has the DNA TGTGCCAGCAGCCGCGGACAGGGTCATCACTTT.

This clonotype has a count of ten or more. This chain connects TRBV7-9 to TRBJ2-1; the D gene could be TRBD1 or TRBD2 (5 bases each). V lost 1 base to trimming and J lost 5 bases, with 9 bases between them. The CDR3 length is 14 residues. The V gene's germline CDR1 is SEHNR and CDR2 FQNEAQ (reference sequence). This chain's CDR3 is CASSLEQEDNEQFF. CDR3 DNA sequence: TGTGCCAGCAGCTTAGAACAGGAGGACAATGAGCAGTTCTTC.

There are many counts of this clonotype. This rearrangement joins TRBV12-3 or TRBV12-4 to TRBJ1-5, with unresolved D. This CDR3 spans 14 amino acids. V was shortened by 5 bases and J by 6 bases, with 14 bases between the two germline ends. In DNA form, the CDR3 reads TGTGCCAGCAGTCCCGGTCAGTCCAGTCAGCCCCAGCATTTT. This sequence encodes CASSPGQSSQPQHF.

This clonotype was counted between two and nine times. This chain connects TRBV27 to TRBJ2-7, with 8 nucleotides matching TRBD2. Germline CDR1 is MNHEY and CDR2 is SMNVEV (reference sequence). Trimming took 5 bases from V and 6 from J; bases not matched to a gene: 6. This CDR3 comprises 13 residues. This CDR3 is CASSPGLAGEQYF. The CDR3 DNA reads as TGTGCCAGCAGTCCCGGACTAGCCGGCGAGCAGTACTTC.

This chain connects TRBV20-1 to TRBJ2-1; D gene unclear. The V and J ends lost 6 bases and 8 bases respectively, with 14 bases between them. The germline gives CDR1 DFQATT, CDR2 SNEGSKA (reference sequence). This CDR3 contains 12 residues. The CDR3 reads CSASVHKYEQFF. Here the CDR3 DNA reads TGCAGTGCGTCCGTTCACAAGTATGAGCAGTTCTTC.

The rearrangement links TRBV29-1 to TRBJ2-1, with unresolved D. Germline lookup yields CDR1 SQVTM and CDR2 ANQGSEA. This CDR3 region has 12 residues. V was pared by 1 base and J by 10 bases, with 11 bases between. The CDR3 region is CSVEVFHGEQFF. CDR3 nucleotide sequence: TGCAGCGTTGAAGTGTTCCACGGGGAGCAGTTCTTC.

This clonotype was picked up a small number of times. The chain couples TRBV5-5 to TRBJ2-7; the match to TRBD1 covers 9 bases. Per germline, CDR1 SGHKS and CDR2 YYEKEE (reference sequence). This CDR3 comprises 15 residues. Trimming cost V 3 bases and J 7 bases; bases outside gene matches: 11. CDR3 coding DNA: TGTGCCAGCAGCTCCGGGACAGGGTTTTCCGGAGAGCAGTACTTC. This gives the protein CASSSGTGFSGEQYF.

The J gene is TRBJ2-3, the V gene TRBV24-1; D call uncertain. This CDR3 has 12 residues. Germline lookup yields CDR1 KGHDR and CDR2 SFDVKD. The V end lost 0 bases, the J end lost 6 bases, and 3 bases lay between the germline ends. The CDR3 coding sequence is TGTGCCACCAGTGATTTGTCTGATACGCAGTATTTT. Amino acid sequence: CATSDLSDTQYF.

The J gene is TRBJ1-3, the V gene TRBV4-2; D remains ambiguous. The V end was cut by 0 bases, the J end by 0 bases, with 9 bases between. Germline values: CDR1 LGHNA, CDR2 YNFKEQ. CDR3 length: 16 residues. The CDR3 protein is CASSQDYSISGNTIYF. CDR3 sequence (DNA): TGTGCCAGCAGCCAAGATTATTCAATCTCTGGAAACACCATATATTTT.

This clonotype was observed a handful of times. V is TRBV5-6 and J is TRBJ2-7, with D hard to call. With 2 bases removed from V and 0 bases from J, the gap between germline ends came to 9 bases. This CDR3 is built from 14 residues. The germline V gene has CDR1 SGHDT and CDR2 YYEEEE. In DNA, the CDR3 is TGTGCCAGCAGCTTTGAGTTAAGCTCCTACGAGCAGTACTTC. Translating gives CASSFELSSYEQYF.

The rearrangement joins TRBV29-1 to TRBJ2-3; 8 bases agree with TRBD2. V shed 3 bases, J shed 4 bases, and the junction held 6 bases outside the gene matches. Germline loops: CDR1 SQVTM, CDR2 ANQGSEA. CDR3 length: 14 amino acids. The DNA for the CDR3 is TGCAGCGTTGATGGGGCGGGGGGAGCAGATACGCAGTATTTT. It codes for CSVDGAGGADTQYF.

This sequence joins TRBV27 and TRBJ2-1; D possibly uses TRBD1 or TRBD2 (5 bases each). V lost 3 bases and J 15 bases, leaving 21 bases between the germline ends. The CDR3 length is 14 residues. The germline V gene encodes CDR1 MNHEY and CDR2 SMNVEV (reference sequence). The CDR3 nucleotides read TGTGCCAGCAGTTTCTCACCCGGGACGCCGGAGGCGTTCTTC. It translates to CASSFSPGTPEAFF.

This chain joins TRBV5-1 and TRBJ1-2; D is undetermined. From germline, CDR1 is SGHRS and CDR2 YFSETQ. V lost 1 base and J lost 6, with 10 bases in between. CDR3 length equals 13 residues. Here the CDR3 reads CASSLLQDDGYTF. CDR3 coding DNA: TGCGCCAGCAGCTTGCTCCAGGATGATGGCTACACCTTC.

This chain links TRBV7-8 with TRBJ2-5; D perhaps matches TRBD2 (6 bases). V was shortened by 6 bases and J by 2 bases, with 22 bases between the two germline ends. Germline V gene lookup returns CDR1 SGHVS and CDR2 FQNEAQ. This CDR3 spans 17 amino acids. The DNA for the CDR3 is TGTGCCAGCAGGCCACCCACAGCGGGTCCATTACAAGAGACCCAGTACTTC. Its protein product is CASRPPTAGPLQETQYF.

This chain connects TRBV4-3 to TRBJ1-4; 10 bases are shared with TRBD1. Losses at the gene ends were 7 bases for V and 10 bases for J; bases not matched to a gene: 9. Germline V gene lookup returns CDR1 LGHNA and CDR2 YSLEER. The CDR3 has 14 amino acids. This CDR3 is CASNRGTGDGKLFF. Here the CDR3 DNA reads TGCGCCAGCAACCGCGGGACAGGGGACGGAAAACTGTTTTTT.